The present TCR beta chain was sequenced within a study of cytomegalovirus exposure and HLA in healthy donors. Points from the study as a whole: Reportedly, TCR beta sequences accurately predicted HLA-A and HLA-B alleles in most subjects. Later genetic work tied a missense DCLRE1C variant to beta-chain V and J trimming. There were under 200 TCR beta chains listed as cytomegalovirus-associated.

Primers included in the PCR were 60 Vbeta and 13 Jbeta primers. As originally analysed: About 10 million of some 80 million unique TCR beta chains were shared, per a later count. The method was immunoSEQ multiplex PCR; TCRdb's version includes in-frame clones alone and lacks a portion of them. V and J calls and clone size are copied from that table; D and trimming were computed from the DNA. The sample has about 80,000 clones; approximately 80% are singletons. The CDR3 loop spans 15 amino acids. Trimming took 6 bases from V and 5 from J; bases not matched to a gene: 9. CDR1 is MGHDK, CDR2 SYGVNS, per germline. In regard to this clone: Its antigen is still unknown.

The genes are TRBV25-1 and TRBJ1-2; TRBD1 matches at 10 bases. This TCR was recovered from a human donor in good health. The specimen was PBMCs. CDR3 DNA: TGTGCCAGCAGCGGGACAGGGGAAGTGAGGTATGGCTACACCTTC. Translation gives CASSGTGEVRYGYTF.